The present T cell receptor beta chain was sequenced within a study of blood T cell dynamics during melanoma immunotherapy. Specified time point: week 3, after first cycle of checkpoint inhibitor. Sampling occurred pretreatment (T0) and at week 3 (W3), after cycle one of checkpoint blockade. Patients with prior systemic cancer treatment, concomitant immunosuppressants, or other active malignancies were excluded. The method was immunoSEQ multiplex PCR; TCRdb's version includes in-frame clones alone and lacks a portion of them. The data contain about 15,000 clones, 92% of them singletons. Germline V gene sequence: CDR1 SGHDN, CDR2 FVKESK. V was shortened by 3 bases and J by 5 bases, with 13 bases between the two germline ends. CDR3 size: 14 residues.

The source of this sequence is a human donor with melanoma. This chain uses TRBV14 with TRBJ1-2, with D uncertain. Sample: blood, taken from a patient treated with checkpoint blockade. The CDR3 sequence: CASSHSAPIYGYTF. The CDR3 nucleotides are TGTGCCAGCAGCCACTCAGCACCGATTTATGGCTACACCTTC.